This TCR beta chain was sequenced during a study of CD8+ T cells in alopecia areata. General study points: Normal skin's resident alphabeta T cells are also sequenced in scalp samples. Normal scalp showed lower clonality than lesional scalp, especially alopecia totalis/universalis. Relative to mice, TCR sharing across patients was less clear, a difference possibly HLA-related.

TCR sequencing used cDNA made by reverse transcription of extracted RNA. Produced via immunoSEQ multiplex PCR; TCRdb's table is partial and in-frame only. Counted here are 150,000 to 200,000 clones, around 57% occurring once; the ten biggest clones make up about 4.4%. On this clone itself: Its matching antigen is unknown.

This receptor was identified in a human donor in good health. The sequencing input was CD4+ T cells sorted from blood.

As DNA, the CDR3 is TGCAGCGCTGTGCTCCGGACTAGCGAACACAATGAGCAGTTCTTC. It yields the protein CSAVLRTSEHNEQFF. The J gene is TRBJ2-1, the V gene TRBV29-1; 9 nucleotides line up with TRBD2. The CDR3 consists of 15 residues. Per germline, CDR1 SQVTM and CDR2 ANQGSEA. V lost 7 bases to trimming and J lost 5 bases; unmatched junction nucleotides: 12.